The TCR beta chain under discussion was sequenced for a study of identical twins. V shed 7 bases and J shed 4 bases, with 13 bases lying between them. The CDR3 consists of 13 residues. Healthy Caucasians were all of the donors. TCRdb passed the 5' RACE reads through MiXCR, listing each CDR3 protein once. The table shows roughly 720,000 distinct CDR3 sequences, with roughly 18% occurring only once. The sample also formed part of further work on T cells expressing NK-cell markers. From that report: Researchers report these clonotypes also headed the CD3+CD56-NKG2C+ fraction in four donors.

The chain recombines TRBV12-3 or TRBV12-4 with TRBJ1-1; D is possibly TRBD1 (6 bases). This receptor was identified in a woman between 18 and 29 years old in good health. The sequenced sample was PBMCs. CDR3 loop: CASTPQGGTEAFF. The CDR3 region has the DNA TGTGCCAGCACTCCACAGGGCGGCACTGAAGCTTTCTTT.